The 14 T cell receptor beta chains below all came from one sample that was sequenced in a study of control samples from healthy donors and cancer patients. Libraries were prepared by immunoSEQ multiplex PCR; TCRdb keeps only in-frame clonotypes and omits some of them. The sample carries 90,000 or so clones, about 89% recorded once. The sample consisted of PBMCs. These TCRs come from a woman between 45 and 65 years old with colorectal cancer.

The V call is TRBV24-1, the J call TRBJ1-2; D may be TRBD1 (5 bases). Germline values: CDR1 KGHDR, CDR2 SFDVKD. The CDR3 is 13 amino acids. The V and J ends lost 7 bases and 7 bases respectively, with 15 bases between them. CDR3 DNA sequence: TGTGCCACCAGATCAACCGGGACCGGTGGCTACACCTTC. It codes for CATRSTGTGGYTF.

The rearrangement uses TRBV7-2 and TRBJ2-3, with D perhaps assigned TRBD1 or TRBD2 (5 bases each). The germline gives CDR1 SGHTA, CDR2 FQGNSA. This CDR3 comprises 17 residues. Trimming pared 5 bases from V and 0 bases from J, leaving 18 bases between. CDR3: CASSDRLGETSTDTQYF. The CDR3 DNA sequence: TGTGCCAGCAGCGACCGCTTGGGGGAGACAAGCACAGATACGCAGTATTTT.

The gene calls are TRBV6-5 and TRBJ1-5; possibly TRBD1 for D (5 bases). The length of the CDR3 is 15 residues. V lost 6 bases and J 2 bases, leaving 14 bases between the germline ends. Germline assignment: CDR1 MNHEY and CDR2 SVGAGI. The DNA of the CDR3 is TGTGCCAGCAGACCTAGGGGAGGTGGCAATCAGCCCCAGCATTTT. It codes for CASRPRGGGNQPQHF.

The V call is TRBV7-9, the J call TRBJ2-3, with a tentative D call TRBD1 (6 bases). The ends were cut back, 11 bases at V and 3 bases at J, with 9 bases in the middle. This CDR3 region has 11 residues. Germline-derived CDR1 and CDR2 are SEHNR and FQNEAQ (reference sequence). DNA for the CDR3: TGTGCCGGACAGAGAACAGATACGCAGTATTTT. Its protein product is CAGQRTDTQYF.

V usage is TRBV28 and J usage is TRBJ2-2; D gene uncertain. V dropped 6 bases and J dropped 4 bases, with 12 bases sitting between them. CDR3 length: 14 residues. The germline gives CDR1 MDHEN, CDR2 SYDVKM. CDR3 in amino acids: CASSSTSTTGELFF. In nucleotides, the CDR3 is TGTGCCAGCAGCTCCACAAGTACCACCGGGGAGCTGTTTTTT.

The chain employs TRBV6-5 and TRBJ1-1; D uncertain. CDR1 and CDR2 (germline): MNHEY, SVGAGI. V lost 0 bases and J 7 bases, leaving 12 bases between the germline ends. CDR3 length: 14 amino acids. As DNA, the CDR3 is TGTGCCAGCAGTTACTCGGAGGGTAGGGATGAAGCTTTCTTT. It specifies CASSYSEGRDEAFF.

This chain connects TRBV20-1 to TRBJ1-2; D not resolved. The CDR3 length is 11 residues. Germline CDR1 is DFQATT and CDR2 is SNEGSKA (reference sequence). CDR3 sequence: CGSLVDYGYTF. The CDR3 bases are TGCGGATCCTTGGTGGACTATGGCTACACCTTC.

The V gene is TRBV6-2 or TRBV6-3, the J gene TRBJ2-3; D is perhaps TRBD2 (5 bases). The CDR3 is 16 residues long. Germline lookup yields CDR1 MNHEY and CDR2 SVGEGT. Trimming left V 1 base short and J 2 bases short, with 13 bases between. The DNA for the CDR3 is TGTGCCAGCAGTTACTTCGAGGGATACTACACAGATACGCAGTATTTT. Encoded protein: CASSYFEGYYTDTQYF.

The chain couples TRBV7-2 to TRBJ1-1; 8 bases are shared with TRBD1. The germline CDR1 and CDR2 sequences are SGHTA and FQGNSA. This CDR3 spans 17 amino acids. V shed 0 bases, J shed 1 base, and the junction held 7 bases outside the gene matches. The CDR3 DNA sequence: TGTGCCAGCAGCTTAGCCCGGACAGGGTTGGCGAACACTGAAGCTTTCTTT. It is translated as CASSLARTGLANTEAFF.

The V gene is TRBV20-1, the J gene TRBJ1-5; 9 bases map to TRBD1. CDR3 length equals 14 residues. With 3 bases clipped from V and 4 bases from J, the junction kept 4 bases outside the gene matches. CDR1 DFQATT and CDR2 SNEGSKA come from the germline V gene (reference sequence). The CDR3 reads CSASTGGDNQPQHF. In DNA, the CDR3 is TGCAGTGCTAGTACAGGGGGCGATAATCAGCCCCAGCATTTT.

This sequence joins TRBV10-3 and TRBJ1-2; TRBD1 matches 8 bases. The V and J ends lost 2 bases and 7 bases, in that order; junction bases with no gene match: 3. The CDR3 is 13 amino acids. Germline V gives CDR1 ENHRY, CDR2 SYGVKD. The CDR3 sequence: CAISEQGARGYTF. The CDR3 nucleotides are TGTGCCATCAGTGAGCAGGGGGCGCGTGGCTACACCTTC.

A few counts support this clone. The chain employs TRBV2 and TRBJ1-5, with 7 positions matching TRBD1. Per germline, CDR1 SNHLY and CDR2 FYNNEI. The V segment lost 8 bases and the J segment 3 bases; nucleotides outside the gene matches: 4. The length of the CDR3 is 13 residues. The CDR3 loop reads CASGGGFNQPQHF. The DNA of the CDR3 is TGTGCCAGCGGAGGGGGCTTCAATCAGCCCCAGCATTTT.

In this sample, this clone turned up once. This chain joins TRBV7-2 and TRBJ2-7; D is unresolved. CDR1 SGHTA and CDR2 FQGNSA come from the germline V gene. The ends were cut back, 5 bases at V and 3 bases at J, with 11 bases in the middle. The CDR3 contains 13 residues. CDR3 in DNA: TGTGCCAGCAGCCTCGGAATCCTCTACGAGCAGTACGTC. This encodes CASSLGILYEQYV.

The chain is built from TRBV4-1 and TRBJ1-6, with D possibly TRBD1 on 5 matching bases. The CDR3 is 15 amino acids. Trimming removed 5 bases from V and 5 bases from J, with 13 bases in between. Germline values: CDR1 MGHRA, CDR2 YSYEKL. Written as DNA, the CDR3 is TGCGCCAGCAGCAGCGGGACGGCGGATAATTCACCCCTCCACTTT. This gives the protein CASSSGTADNSPLHF.